This T cell receptor (beta chain) stems from a study of blood T cell repertoires in COVID-19. Across the study: From the United States, Italy and Spain came samples of acute and convalescent COVID-19. Sources were T cells, B-cell-depleted T cells, or PBMCs; the material itself was cDNA or gDNA.

CDR1 and CDR2 from the germline V gene are MRHNA and SNTAGT. CDR3 length: 15 amino acids. Trimming pared 6 bases from V and 3 bases from J, leaving 17 bases between. Profiled with immunoSEQ multiplex PCR; TCRdb holds only in-frame clones, not every one. The sample records approximately 200,000 clones, roughly 90% being singletons. This clone was found once. The chain uses TRBV6-4 and TRBJ1-2, with D possibly TRBD1 on 6 matching bases. The specimen was peripheral blood. The TCR was taken from a woman aged 60 to 75 with acute or convalescent COVID-19. The CDR3 DNA is TGTGCCAGCAGGGAATTTCAGGGGTCAGACTATGGCTACACCTTC. This encodes CASREFQGSDYGYTF.